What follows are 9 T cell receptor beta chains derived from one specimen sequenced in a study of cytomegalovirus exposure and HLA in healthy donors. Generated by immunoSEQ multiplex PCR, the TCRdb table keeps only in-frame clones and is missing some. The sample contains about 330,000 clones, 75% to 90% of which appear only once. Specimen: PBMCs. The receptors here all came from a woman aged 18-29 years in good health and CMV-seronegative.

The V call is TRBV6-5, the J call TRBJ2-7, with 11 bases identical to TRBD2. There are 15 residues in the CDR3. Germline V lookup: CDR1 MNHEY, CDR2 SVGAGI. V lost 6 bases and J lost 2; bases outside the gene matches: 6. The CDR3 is CASSPLAGGTYEQYF. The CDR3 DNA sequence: TGTGCCAGCAGCCCTCTAGCGGGAGGTACCTACGAGCAGTACTTC.

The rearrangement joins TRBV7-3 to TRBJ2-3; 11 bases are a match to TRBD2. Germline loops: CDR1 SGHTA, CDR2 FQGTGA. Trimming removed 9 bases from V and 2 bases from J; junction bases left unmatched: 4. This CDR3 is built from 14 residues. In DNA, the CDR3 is TGTGCCAGTAGTAGCGGGAGGGTCACAGATACGCAGTATTTT. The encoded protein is CASSSGRVTDTQYF.

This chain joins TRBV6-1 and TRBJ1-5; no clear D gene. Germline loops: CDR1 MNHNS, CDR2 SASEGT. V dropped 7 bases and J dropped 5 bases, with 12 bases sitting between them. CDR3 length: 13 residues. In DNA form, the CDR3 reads TGTGCCAGCATGGCTGTGGGCGATCAGCCCCAGCATTTT. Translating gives CASMAVGDQPQHF.

The DNA of the CDR3 is TGTGCCAGCAGTGATGGGTTTGGCGGGAGGGCGGATACGCAGTATTTT. This encodes CASSDGFGGRADTQYF. The rearrangement joins TRBV2 to TRBJ2-3; 9 bases fit TRBD2. This CDR3 is 16 amino acids long. Unmatched junction bases numbered 10, after V lost 3 bases and J lost 6 bases. Germline CDR1 is SNHLY and CDR2 is FYNNEI.

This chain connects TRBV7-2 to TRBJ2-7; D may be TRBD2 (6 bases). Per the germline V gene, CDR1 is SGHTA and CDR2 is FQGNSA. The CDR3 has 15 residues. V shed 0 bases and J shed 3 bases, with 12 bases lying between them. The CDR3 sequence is CASSLASGSYYEQYF. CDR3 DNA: TGTGCCAGCAGCTTAGCGTCCGGGAGTTACTACGAGCAGTACTTC. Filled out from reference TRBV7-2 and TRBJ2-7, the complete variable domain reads GAGVSQSPSNKVTEKGKDVELRCDPISGHTALYWYRQSLGQGLEFLIYFQGNSAPDKSGLPSDRFSAERTGGSVSTLTIQRTQQEDSAVYLCASSLASGSYYEQYFGPGTRLTVT.

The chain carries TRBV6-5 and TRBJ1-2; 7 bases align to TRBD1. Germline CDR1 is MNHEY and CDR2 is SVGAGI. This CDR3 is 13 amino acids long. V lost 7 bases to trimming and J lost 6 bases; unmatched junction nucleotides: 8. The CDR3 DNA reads TGTGCCAGCACCCACGGGACAGCTAATGGCTACACCTTC. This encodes CASTHGTANGYTF.

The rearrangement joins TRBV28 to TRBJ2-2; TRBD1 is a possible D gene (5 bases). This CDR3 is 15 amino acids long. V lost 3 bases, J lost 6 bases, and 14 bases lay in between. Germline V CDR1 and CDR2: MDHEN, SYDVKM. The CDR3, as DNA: TGTGCCAGCAGTTTCAGGGTATCTGTACCCGGGGAGCTGTTTTTT. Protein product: CASSFRVSVPGELFF. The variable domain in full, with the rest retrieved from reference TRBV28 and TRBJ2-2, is DVKVTQSSRYLVKRTGEKVFLECVQDMDHENMFWYRQDPGLGLRLIYFSYDVKMKEKGDIPEGYSVSREKKERFSLILESASTNQTSMYLCASSFRVSVPGELFFGEGSRLTVL.

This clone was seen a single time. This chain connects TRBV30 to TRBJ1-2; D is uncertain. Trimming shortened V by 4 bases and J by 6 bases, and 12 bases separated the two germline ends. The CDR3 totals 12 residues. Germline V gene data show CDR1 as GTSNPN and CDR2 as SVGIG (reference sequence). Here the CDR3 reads CAWNTLGHGYTF. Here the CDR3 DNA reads TGTGCCTGGAATACACTAGGGCATGGCTACACCTTC. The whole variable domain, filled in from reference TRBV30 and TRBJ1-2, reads SQTIHQWPATLVQPVGSPLSLECTVEGTSNPNLYWYRQAAGRGLQLLFYSVGIGQISSEVPQNLSASRPQDRQFILSSKKLLLSDSGFYLCAWNTLGHGYTFGSGTRLTVV.

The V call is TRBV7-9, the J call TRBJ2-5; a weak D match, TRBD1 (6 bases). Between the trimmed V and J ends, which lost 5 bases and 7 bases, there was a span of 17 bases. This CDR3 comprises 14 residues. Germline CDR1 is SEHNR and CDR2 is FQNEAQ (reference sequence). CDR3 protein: CASSQQGTGGTQYF. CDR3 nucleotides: TGTGCCAGCAGCCAACAGGGAACTGGAGGGACCCAGTACTTC.